This T cell receptor beta chain was identified in a study of a mutant IDH1 vaccine in newly diagnosed glioma. In the study overall: The sex distribution of treated patients was roughly 62% male and roughly 38% female, with a mean age of 40.4 years. Receipt of radiotherapy, temozolomide, or both preceded the study, and most received both.

This clone has only a few counts. Its matching antigen is unknown. Findings and caveats of the study: Seemingly, pseudoprogression had no relation to changes in the top peripheral T cell clonotypes. Across multiple MHC alleles, 85% to 95% of patients had vaccine-induced responses.

Germline lookup yields CDR1 WNHNN and CDR2 SYGVQD (reference sequence). This CDR3 region has 13 residues. Trimming took off 6 bases at V and 1 base at J, with 9 bases between the two ends. Data came from immunoSEQ multiplex PCR; TCRdb stores just in-frame clones and leaves some out. The sample consists of roughly 84,000 clones, over 70% of them appearing once. Time point meaning: baseline, week 1 (first vaccination visit). Treatment reported: pre-vaccination baseline after standard-of-care therapy. The sequence derives from a middle-aged man with glioma. Some clones in this sample may be carry-over from other donors' samples. The J gene is TRBJ1-1, the V gene TRBV10-1, with D uncertain. This sample comprised PBMCs, obtained from a glioma patient treated with radiotherapy, temozolomide or both. As DNA, the CDR3 is TGCGCCAGCAGGAACAGACAGAACACTGAAGCTTTCTTT. Encoded protein: CASRNRQNTEAFF.